This TCR beta chain was recovered during a study of cytomegalovirus exposure and HLA in healthy donors. General observations from the study: Most of the TCR beta V segments (in an earlier analysis) were productive either about 90% or about 30% of the time.

PCR employed 60 Vbeta and 13 Jbeta primers. The data were produced by immunoSEQ multiplex PCR, yet TCRdb's version contains in-frame clones alone and is incomplete. The sample consists of 100,000 to 150,000 clones, 70% to 85% of them appearing once. The CDR3 sequence is 14 residues long. CDR1 is MNHNY and CDR2 is SVGAGI in the germline V gene (reference sequence). Trimming removed 0 bases from V and 12 bases from J; junction bases left unmatched: 7. About this clone: Its antigen is still unknown.

The chain is built from TRBV6-6 and TRBJ1-4, with TRBD1 identical over 7 bases. The origin of this receptor is a woman aged 40 to 49 in good health and CMV-seropositive. Sample: PBMCs. The CDR3 sequence: CASSYSDRIEELFF. The CDR3 nucleotides are TGTGCCAGCAGTTACTCGGACAGGATAGAGGAACTGTTTTTT.